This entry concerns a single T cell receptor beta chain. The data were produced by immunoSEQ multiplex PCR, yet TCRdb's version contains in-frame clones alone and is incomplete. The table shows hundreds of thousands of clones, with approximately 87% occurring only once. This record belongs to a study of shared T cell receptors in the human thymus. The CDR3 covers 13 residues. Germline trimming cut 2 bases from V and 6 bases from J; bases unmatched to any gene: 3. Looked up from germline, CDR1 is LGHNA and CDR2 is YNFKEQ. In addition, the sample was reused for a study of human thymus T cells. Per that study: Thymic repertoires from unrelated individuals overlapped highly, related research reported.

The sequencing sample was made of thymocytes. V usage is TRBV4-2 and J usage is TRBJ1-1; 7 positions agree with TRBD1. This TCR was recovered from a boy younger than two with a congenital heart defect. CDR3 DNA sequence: TGTGCCAGCAGCCAAAACAGGGGCCCTGAAGCTTTCTTT. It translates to CASSQNRGPEAFF.